This is a list of T cell receptor beta chains from one sample in a study of blood T cell repertoires in COVID-19. Method: immunoSEQ multiplex PCR; TCRdb's copy keeps in-frame clones and lacks some. The sample consists of some 90,000 clones, approximately 70% of them appearing once. What was sequenced was peripheral blood. These receptors were obtained from a woman aged 55-70 years in a cohort sampled during active or convalescent COVID-19. Each CDR3 is given with its conserved first and last residue. Fields, in order: clone size, V gene, D gene, J gene, CDR3 protein, CDR3 DNA. D genes are given only for firm matches. Size is stated for part of the rows, as once, few or many counts, or as a class when the clone is expanded.

size: few; V: TRBV25-1; D: .; J: TRBJ1-2; CDR3: CASSEQGFNGYTF; DNA: TGTGCCAGCAGTGAGCAGGGGTTCAATGGCTACACCTTC
size: .; V: TRBV7-9; D: .; J: TRBJ1-2; CDR3: CASSLVRDYGYTF; DNA: TGTGCCAGCAGCTTAGTCAGGGACTATGGCTACACCTTC
size: .; V: TRBV19; D: TRBD1; J: TRBJ2-1; CDR3: CASRQDRGLNEQFF; DNA: TGTGCCAGTAGACAGGACAGGGGGCTTAATGAGCAGTTCTTC
size: .; V: TRBV6-5; D: .; J: TRBJ1-4; CDR3: CASSWGGEQKLFF; DNA: TGTGCCAGCAGTTGGGGGGGGGAACAGAAACTGTTTTTT
size: .; V: TRBV18; D: TRBD1; J: TRBJ1-5; CDR3: CASSPPGTGRRNQPQHF; DNA: TGTGCCAGCTCACCACCGGGGACAGGGCGGAGAAATCAGCCCCAGCATTTT
size: .; V: TRBV13; D: .; J: TRBJ1-3; CDR3: CASSLVGGAGNTIYF; DNA: TGTGCCAGCAGCTTAGTAGGAGGGGCTGGAAACACCATATATTTT
size: .; V: TRBV2; D: TRBD1; J: TRBJ1-2; CDR3: CASTRQGLYGYTF; DNA: TGTGCCAGCACTCGACAGGGCCTATATGGCTACACCTTC
size: .; V: TRBV19; D: .; J: TRBJ1-3; CDR3: CASSIKGAPGNTIYF; DNA: TGTGCCAGTAGTATAAAAGGGGCACCTGGAAACACCATATATTTT
size: .; V: TRBV30; D: TRBD2; J: TRBJ2-3; CDR3: CAWSTGTSGGTDTQYF; DNA: TGTGCCTGGAGTACCGGGACTAGCGGGGGCACAGATACGCAGTATTTT
size: few; V: TRBV4-3; D: .; J: TRBJ1-4; CDR3: CASSQDRPGRIFDEKLFF; DNA: TGCGCCAGCAGCCAAGATCGCCCGGGGAGAATATTTGACGAAAAACTGTTTTTT
size: .; V: TRBV2; D: .; J: TRBJ2-1; CDR3: CASSMDGSSYNEQFF; DNA: TGTGCCAGCAGCATGGACGGGAGCTCCTACAATGAGCAGTTCTTC
size: .; V: TRBV30; D: .; J: TRBJ1-5; CDR3: CAWSAQVNQPQHF; DNA: TGTGCCTGGAGTGCCCAGGTCAATCAGCCCCAGCATTTT
size: few; V: TRBV18; D: .; J: TRBJ1-1; CDR3: CASSVRSVGTQNTEAFF; DNA: TGTGCCAGCTCAGTTCGCTCGGTCGGGACACAGAACACTGAAGCTTTCTTT
size: few; V: TRBV28; D: TRBD1; J: TRBJ1-5; CDR3: CASAPGQGGSQPQHF; DNA: TGTGCCAGCGCTCCGGGACAGGGGGGGAGTCAGCCCCAGCATTTT
size: .; V: TRBV3-1/TRBV3-2; D: TRBD1; J: TRBJ2-3; CDR3: CASRTQGAGTDTQYF; DNA: TGTGCCAGCAGAACACAGGGGGCTGGCACAGATACGCAGTATTTT
size: .; V: TRBV12-5; D: TRBD2; J: TRBJ2-1; CDR3: CASGLAGLNNEQFF; DNA: TGTGCTAGTGGACTAGCGGGCCTGAACAATGAGCAGTTCTTC
size: once; V: TRBV2; D: TRBD1; J: TRBJ1-2; CDR3: CASSEFDRGGNGYTF; DNA: TGTGCCAGCAGTGAATTTGACAGGGGAGGAAATGGCTACACCTTC
size: .; V: TRBV7-2; D: TRBD2; J: TRBJ2-7; CDR3: CASSLGGGGQQYF; DNA: TGTGCCAGCAGCTTGGGCGGGGGGGGGCAGCAGTACTTC
size: .; V: TRBV19; D: TRBD1; J: TRBJ1-5; CDR3: CASSIRLGGPTSQPQHF; DNA: TGTGCCAGTAGTATAAGGTTAGGGGGCCCGACGAGTCAGCCCCAGCATTTT
size: .; V: TRBV5-1; D: .; J: TRBJ1-6; CDR3: CASSLWAGAGNSPLHF; DNA: TGCGCCAGCAGCTTGTGGGCGGGAGCCGGTAATTCACCCCTCCACTTT
size: .; V: TRBV6-5; D: .; J: TRBJ1-4; CDR3: CASQAGVSNEKLFF; DNA: TGTGCCAGCCAGGCGGGGGTGTCTAATGAAAAACTGTTTTTT
size: .; V: TRBV6-5; D: TRBD1; J: TRBJ2-7; CDR3: CASSYWTGSDYEQYF; DNA: TGTGCCAGCAGCTACTGGACAGGCTCAGACTACGAGCAGTACTTC
size: once; V: TRBV18; D: TRBD1; J: TRBJ2-4; CDR3: CASSRQGEIAKNIQYF; DNA: TGTGCCAGCTCACGACAGGGGGAGATAGCCAAAAACATTCAGTACTTC
size: few; V: TRBV3-1/TRBV3-2; D: .; J: TRBJ1-2; CDR3: CASSQVDGKSGYTF; DNA: TGTGCCAGCAGCCAAGTCGACGGGAAAAGTGGCTACACCTTC
size: .; V: TRBV9; D: .; J: TRBJ1-2; CDR3: CASSVGNRVYGYTF; DNA: TGTGCCAGCAGCGTAGGAAACAGAGTCTATGGCTACACCTTC
size: .; V: TRBV5-1; D: .; J: TRBJ1-1; CDR3: CASSRVTGLLVEAFF; DNA: TGCGCCAGCAGCAGGGTGACGGGACTCCTCGTTGAAGCTTTCTTT
size: many; V: TRBV5-1; D: .; J: TRBJ2-2; CDR3: CASSLVEPHTGELFF; DNA: TGCGCCAGCAGCTTGGTAGAGCCCCACACCGGGGAGCTGTTTTTT
size: .; V: TRBV5-6; D: TRBD1; J: TRBJ1-2; CDR3: CASSLAQGAMYGYTF; DNA: TGTGCCAGCAGCTTGGCCCAGGGGGCTATGTACGGCTACACCTTC
size: .; V: TRBV7-9; D: TRBD2; J: TRBJ2-3; CDR3: CASSRTATGVAGGPDTQYF; DNA: TGTGCCAGCAGCCGCACAGCGACGGGGGTAGCGGGGGGGCCAGATACGCAGTATTTT
size: .; V: TRBV4-2; D: TRBD2; J: TRBJ2-5; CDR3: CASSQGDSGGQETQYF; DNA: TGTGCCAGCAGCCAAGGAGATAGCGGGGGCCAAGAGACCCAGTACTTC
size: few; V: TRBV10-3; D: TRBD1; J: TRBJ1-2; CDR3: CAIRTRDRLLRGYTF; DNA: TGTGCCATCAGGACACGGGACAGGCTTCTTCGAGGCTACACCTTC
size: few; V: TRBV6-6; D: .; J: TRBJ1-5; CDR3: CASSYYRDQPQHF; DNA: TGTGCCAGCAGTTACTATCGGGATCAGCCCCAGCATTTT
size: .; V: TRBV24-1; D: TRBD1; J: TRBJ1-2; CDR3: CATSDRDRIYGYTF; DNA: TGTGCCACCAGTGATCGGGACAGGATCTATGGCTACACCTTC
size: .; V: TRBV19; D: TRBD1; J: TRBJ2-3; CDR3: CASSPRDRGFTDTQYF; DNA: TGTGCCAGTAGTCCACGGGACAGGGGATTCACAGATACGCAGTATTTT
size: once; V: TRBV5-6; D: .; J: TRBJ1-2; CDR3: CASSPLAPETNYGYTF; DNA: TGTGCCAGCAGCCCCCTGGCTCCAGAAACTAACTATGGCTACACCTTC
size: once; V: TRBV9; D: TRBD1; J: TRBJ2-1; CDR3: CASSVGAGKGAREQFF; DNA: TGTGCCAGCAGCGTAGGGGCCGGGAAGGGGGCCAGGGAGCAGTTCTTC
size: .; V: TRBV10-3; D: TRBD2; J: TRBJ2-5; CDR3: CAIRGGWAAQETQYF; DNA: TGTGCCATCAGGGGGGGGTGGGCAGCCCAAGAGACCCAGTACTTC
size: once; V: TRBV9; D: TRBD1; J: TRBJ2-1; CDR3: CASSHSTGTGVFNEQFF; DNA: TGTGCCAGCAGTCATAGTACCGGGACAGGGGTTTTTAATGAGCAGTTCTTC
size: .; V: TRBV3-1/TRBV3-2; D: TRBD2; J: TRBJ2-5; CDR3: CASSQEETSGDSATQYF; DNA: TGTGCCAGCAGCCAAGAAGAGACTAGCGGGGACTCTGCGACCCAGTACTTC
size: .; V: TRBV10-3; D: TRBD1; J: TRBJ2-7; CDR3: CAISDLRTGTYSEQYF; DNA: TGTGCCATCAGTGATTTAAGGACAGGTACTTACTCCGAGCAGTACTTC
size: .; V: TRBV9; D: TRBD2; J: TRBJ2-5; CDR3: CASSPYPGGEGTQYF; DNA: TGTGCCAGCAGCCCATACCCCGGGGGGGAGGGGACCCAGTACTTC
size: .; V: TRBV12-5; D: .; J: TRBJ2-7; CDR3: CASGRVQVHEQYF; DNA: TGTGCTAGTGGCCGTGTTCAGGTCCACGAGCAGTACTTC
size: .; V: TRBV19; D: TRBD1; J: TRBJ1-1; CDR3: CASSPPGQLLGDAFF; DNA: TGTGCCAGTAGTCCGCCGGGACAGCTCTTGGGGGATGCTTTCTTT
size: .; V: TRBV5-1; D: TRBD2; J: TRBJ2-1; CDR3: CASSLGAGASYNEQFF; DNA: TGCGCCAGCAGCTTAGGAGCGGGGGCCTCCTACAATGAGCAGTTCTTC
size: many; V: TRBV10-1; D: TRBD1; J: TRBJ2-7; CDR3: CASKGQGHEQYF; DNA: TGCGCCAGCAAGGGACAGGGACACGAGCAGTACTTC
size: .; V: TRBV9; D: .; J: TRBJ2-3; CDR3: CASSPRGASTDTQYF; DNA: TGTGCCAGCAGCCCCCGTGGGGCTAGCACAGATACGCAGTATTTT
size: .; V: TRBV7-9; D: TRBD2; J: TRBJ2-3; CDR3: CASSLEYAGGSGTDTQYF; DNA: TGTGCCAGCAGCTTAGAATATGCGGGGGGATCGGGCACAGATACGCAGTATTTT
size: .; V: TRBV6-5; D: TRBD1; J: TRBJ1-4; CDR3: CASSRTGSAEKLFF; DNA: TGTGCCAGCAGTCGGACAGGGTCGGCTGAAAAACTGTTTTTT